This TCR beta chain was identified in a study of blood T cell repertoires in COVID-19. Only in-frame clones appear in the TCRdb table, and some are missing; sequencing was by immunoSEQ multiplex PCR. The profile shows roughly 30,000 clones, roughly 87% of them singletons. The germline V gene encodes CDR1 SGDLS and CDR2 YYNGEE. The CDR3 is made up of 15 amino acids. Trimming removed 4 bases from V and 4 bases from J; junction bases left unmatched: 5. This clonotype was obtained from a man older than 75 with acute or convalescent COVID-19. The chain couples TRBV9 to TRBJ2-1; TRBD2 matches at 10 bases. Input material: peripheral blood. CDR3 coding DNA: TGTGCCAGCAGCCCGAGCGGGAGGGCTTACAATGAGCAGTTCTTC. This codes for CASSPSGRAYNEQFF.